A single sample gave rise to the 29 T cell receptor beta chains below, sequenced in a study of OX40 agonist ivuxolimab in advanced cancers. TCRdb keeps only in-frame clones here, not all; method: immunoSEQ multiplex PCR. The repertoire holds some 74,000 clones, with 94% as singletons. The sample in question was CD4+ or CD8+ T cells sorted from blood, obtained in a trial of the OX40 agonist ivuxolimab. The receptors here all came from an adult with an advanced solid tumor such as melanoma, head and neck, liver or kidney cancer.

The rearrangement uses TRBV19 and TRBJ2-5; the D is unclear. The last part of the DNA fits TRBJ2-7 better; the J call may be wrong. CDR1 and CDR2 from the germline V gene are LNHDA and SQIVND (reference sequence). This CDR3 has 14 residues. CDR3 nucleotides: TGTGCCAGTAGTGTCGGACCCGTTGGGTACGAGCAGTACTTC. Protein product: CASSVGPVGYEQYF.

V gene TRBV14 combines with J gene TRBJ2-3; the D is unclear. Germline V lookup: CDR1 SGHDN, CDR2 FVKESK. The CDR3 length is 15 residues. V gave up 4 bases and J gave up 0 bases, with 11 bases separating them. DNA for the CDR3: TGTGCCAGCAGCCGCATTGTCGGGAGCACAGATACGCAGTATTTT. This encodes CASSRIVGSTDTQYF.

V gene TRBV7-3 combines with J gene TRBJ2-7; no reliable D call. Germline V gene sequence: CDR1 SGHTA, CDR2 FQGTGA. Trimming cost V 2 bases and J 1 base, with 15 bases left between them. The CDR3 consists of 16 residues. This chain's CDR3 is CASSLVPARTSYEQYF. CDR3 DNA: TGTGCCAGCAGCTTAGTACCAGCGCGAACTTCCTACGAGCAGTACTTC. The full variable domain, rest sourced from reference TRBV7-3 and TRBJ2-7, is GAGVSQTPSNKVTEKGKYVELRCDPISGHTALYWYRQSLGQGPEFLIYFQGTGAADDSGLPNDRFFAVRPEGSVSTLKIQRTERGDSAVYLCASSLVPARTSYEQYFGPGTRLTVT.

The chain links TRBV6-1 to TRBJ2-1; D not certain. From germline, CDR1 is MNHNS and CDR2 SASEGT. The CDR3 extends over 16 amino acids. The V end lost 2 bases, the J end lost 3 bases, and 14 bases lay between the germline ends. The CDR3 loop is CASSEIWPAGYNEQFF. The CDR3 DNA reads TGTGCCAGCAGTGAAATCTGGCCCGCCGGCTACAATGAGCAGTTCTTC.

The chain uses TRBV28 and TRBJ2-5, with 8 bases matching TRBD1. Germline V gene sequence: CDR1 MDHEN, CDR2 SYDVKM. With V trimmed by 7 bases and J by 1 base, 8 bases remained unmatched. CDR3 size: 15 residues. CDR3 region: CASTRDRPAQETQYF. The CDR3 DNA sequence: TGTGCCAGCACCAGGGACAGGCCGGCCCAAGAGACCCAGTACTTC.

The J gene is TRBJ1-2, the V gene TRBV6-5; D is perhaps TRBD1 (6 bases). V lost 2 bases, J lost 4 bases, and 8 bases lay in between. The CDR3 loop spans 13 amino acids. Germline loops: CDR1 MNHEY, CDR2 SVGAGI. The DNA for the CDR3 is TGTGCCAGCAGTTACCAGGGGTCCTATGGCTACACCTTC. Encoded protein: CASSYQGSYGYTF.

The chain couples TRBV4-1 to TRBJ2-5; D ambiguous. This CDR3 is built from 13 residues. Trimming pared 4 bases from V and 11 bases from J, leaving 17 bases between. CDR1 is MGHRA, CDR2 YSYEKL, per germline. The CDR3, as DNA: TGCGCCAGCAGCCCGACCGACTCCCGTCGTCAGTACTTC. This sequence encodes CASSPTDSRRQYF.

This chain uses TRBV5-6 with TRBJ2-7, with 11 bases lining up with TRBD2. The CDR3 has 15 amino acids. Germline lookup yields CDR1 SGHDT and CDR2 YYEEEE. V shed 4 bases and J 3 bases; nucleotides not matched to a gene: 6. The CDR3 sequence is CASSPLAGGYYEQYF. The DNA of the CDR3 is TGTGCCAGCAGCCCGCTAGCGGGGGGTTACTACGAGCAGTACTTC.

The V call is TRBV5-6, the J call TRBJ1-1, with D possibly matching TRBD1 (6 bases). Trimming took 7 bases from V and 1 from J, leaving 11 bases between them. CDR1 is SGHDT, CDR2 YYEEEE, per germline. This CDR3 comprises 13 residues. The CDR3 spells CASSQGTNTEAFF. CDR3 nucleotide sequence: TGTGCCAGCTCCCAGGGGACGAACACTGAAGCTTTCTTT.

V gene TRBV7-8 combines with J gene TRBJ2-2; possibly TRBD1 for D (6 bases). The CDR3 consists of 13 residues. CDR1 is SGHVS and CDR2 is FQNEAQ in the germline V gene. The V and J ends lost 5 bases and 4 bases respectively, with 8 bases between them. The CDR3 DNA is TGTGCCAGCAGCCAAGGGGGCACCGGGGAGCTGTTTTTT. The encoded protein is CASSQGGTGELFF.

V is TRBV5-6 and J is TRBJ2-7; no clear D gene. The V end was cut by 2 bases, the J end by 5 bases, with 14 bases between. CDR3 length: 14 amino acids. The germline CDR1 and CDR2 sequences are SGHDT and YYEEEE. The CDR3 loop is CASSFGPASHEQYF. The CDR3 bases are TGTGCCAGCAGCTTCGGCCCCGCCTCTCACGAGCAGTACTTC.

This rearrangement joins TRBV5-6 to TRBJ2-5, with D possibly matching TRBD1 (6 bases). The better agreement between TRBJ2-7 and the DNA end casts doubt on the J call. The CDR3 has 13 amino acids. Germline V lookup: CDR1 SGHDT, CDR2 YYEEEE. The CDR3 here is CASTPGTHYEQYF. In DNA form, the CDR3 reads TGTGCCAGCACTCCCGGGACACACTACGAGCAGTACTTC.

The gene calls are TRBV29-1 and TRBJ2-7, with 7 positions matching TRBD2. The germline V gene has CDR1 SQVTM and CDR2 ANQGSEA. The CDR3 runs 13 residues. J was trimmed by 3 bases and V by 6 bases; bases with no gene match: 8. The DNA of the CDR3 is TGCAGCGTCCTCACCGGGGGGTACTACGAGCAGTACTTC. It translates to CSVLTGGYYEQYF.

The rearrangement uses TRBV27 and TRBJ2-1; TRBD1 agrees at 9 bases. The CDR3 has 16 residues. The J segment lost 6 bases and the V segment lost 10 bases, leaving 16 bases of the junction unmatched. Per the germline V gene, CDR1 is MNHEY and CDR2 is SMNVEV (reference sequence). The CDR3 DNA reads TGTGCCACCGACCCCACTCGGACAGGGGAGGGCAATGAGCAGTTCTTC. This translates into CATDPTRTGEGNEQFF.

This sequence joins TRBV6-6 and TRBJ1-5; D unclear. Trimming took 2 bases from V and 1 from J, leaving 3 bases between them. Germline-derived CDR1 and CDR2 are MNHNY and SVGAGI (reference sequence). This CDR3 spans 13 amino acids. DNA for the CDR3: TGTGCCAGCAGTTACGGGAGCAATCAGCCCCAGCATTTT. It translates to CASSYGSNQPQHF.

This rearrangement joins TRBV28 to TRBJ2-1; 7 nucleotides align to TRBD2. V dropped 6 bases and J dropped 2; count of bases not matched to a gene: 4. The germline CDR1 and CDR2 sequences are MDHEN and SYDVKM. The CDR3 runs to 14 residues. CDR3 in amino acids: CASSDGTTYNEQFF. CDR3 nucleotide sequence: TGTGCCAGCAGCGATGGGACTACCTACAATGAGCAGTTCTTC.

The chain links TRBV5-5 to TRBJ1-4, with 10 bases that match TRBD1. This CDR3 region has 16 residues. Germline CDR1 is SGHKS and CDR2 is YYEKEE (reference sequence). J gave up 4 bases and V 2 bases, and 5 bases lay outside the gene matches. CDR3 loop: CASSFDRGQDNEKLFF. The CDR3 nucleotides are TGTGCCAGCAGCTTTGACAGGGGGCAGGATAATGAAAAACTGTTTTTT.

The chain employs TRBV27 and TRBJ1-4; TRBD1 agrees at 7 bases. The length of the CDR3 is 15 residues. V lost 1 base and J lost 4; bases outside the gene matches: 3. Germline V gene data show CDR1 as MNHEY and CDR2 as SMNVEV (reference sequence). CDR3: CASSLWGTVNEKLFF. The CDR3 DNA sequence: TGTGCCAGCAGTTTATGGGGGACAGTTAATGAAAAACTGTTTTTT.

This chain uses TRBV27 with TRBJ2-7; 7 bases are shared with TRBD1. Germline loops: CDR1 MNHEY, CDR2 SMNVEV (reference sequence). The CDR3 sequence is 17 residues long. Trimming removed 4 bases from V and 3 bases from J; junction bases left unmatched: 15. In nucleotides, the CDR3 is TGTGCCAGCAGTTCCCCTATCCCCGACAGGGTAGGCTACGAGCAGTACTTC. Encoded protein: CASSSPIPDRVGYEQYF.

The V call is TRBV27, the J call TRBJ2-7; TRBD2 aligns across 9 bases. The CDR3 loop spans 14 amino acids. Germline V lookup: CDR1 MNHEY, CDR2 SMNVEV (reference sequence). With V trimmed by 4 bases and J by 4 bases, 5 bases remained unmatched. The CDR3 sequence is CASSSHLAGYEQYF. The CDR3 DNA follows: TGTGCCAGCAGTTCCCATCTAGCGGGGTACGAGCAGTACTTC.

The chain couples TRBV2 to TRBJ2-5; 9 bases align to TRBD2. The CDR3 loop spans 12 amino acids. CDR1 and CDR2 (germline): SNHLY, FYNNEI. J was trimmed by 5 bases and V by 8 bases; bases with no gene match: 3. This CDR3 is CASWREGETQYF. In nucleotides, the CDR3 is TGTGCCAGCTGGCGGGAGGGGGAGACCCAGTACTTC.

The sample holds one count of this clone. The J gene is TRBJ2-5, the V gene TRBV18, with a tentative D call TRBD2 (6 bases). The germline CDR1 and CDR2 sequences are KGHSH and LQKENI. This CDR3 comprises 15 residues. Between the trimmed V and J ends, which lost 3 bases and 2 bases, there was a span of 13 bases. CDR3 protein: CASSPEGSYQETQYF. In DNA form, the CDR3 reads TGTGCCAGCTCACCGGAGGGGTCATATCAAGAGACCCAGTACTTC.

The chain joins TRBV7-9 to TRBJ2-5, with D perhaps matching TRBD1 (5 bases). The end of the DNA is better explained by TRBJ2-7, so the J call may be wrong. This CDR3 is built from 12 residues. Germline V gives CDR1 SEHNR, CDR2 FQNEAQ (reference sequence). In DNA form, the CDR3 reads TGTGCCAGCAATCTCCCAGGGCACGAGCAGTACTTC. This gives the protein CASNLPGHEQYF.

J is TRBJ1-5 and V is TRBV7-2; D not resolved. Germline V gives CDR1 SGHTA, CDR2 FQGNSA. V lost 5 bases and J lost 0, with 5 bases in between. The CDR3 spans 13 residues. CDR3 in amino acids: CASSPYSNQPQHF. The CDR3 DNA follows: TGTGCCAGCAGCCCGTATAGCAATCAGCCCCAGCATTTT.

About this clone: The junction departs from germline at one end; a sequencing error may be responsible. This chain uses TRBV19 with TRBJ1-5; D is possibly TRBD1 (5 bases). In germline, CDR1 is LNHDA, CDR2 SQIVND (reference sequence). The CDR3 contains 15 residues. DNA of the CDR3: TGTGCCACTAGTTGGGGGGAACTCTCGCATCAGCCCCAGCATTTT. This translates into CATSWGELSHQPQHF.

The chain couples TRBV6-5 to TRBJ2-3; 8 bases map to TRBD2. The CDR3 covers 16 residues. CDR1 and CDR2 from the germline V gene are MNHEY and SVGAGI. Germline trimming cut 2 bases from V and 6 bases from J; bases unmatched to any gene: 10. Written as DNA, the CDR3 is TGTGCCAGCAGTTACAGCGCGGGAGGCCCCTGGGATACGCAGTATTTT. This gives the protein CASSYSAGGPWDTQYF.

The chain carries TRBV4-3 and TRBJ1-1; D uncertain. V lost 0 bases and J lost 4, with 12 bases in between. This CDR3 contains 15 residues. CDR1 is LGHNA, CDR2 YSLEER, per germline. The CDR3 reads CASSQDSGPLTEAFF. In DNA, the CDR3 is TGCGCCAGCAGCCAAGATTCAGGCCCGCTCACTGAAGCTTTCTTT.

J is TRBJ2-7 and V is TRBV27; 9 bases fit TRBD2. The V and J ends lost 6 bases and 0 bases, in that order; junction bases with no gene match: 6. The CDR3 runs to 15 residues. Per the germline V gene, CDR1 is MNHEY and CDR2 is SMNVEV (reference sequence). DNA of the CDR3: TGTGCCAGCAGCTCACTAGCGGGTTACTCCTACGAGCAGTACTTC. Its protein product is CASSSLAGYSYEQYF.

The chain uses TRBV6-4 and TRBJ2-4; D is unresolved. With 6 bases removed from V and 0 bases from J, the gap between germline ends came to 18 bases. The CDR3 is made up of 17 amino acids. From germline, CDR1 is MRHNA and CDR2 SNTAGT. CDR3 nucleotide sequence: TGTGCCAGCAGAGCCCCCTATGGGCTGGTAGCCAAAAACATTCAGTACTTC. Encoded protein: CASRAPYGLVAKNIQYF.